The present T cell receptor beta chain was sequenced within a study of blood T cells in healthy people across ages. The germline gives CDR1 SGHRS, CDR2 YFSETQ. The CDR3 loop spans 14 amino acids. Trimming removed 7 bases from V and 2 bases from J, with 16 bases in between. Through a sample-barcoded 5' primer and a J-beta primer mix, a second PCR was run for roughly 6 to 12 cycles. The template-switch adaptor, which had 12 random nucleotides, put a tag on each cDNA molecule. TCRdb re-derived calls from the 5' RACE reads in MiXCR, one entry per CDR3 protein. This sample yields about 1.4 million distinct CDR3 sequences, of which approximately 60% are seen a single time; approximately 7% belongs to the top ten.

This chain uses TRBV5-1 with TRBJ2-7, with D possibly TRBD2 on 6 matching bases. The TCR was taken from a man aged 18 to 30 in good health. The specimen sequenced was blood. The CDR3 nucleotides read TGCGCCAGCGGGAATGGGGACTTCGCCTACGAGCAGTACTTC. Its translation: CASGNGDFAYEQYF.